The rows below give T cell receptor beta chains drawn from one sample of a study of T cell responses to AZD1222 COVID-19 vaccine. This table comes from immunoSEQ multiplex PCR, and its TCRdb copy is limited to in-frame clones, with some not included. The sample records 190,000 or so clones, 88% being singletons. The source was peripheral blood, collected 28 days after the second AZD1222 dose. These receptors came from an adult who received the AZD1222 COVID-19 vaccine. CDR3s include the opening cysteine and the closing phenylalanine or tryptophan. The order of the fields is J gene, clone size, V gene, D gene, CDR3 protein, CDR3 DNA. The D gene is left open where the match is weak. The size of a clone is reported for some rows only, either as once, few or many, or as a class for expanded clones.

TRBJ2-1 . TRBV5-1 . CASSLGSGSSYNEQFF TGCGCCAGCAGCTTGGGAAGCGGAAGCTCCTACAATGAGCAGTTCTTC
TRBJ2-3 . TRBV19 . CASSMWGRTDTQYF TGTGCCAGTAGTATGTGGGGTCGCACAGATACGCAGTATTTT
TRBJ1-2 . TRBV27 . CASSLTTGGGYTF TGTGCCAGCAGTTTAACAACAGGAGGAGGCTACACCTTC
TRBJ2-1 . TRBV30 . CAWNVRGVYNEQFF TGTGCCTGGAACGTGAGGGGGGTTTACAATGAGCAGTTCTTC
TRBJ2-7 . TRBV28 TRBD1 CASRRQGDWGEQYF TGTGCCAGCAGACGACAGGGCGACTGGGGGGAGCAGTACTTC
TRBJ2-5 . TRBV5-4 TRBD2 CASSPGLAGTQETQYF TGTGCCAGCAGCCCGGGACTAGCGGGGACTCAAGAGACCCAGTACTTC
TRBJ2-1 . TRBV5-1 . CASNEVNEQFF TGCGCCAGCAATGAAGTGAATGAGCAGTTCTTC
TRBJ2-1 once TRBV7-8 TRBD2 CASSTSGRLSSYNEQFF TGTGCCAGCAGTACTAGCGGGCGACTCAGCTCCTACAATGAGCAGTTCTTC
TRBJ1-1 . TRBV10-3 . CAIHSQGYTEAFF TGTGCCATCCACTCCCAGGGTTACACTGAAGCTTTCTTT
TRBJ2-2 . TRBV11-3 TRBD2 CASSSGSSGSTGELFF TGTGCCAGCAGCTCCGGTAGTAGCGGGAGCACCGGGGAGCTGTTTTTT
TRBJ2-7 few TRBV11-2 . CASSPPVAASYEQYF TGTGCCAGCAGCCCCCCCGTGGCAGCCTCCTACGAGCAGTACTTC
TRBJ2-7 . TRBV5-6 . CASSGTDYEQYF TGTGCCAGCAGCGGGACTGACTACGAGCAGTACTTC
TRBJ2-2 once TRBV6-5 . CASIKGSTNTGELFF TGTGCCAGCATTAAGGGGTCAACGAACACCGGGGAGCTGTTTTTT
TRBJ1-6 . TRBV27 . CASSPTRVSTNSPLHF TGTGCCAGCAGTCCCACCCGGGTTTCAACAAATTCACCCCTCCACTTT
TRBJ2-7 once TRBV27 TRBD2 CASGALTSGYEQYF TGTGCCAGCGGCGCCCTAACTAGCGGCTACGAGCAGTACTTC
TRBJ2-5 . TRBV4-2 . CASSAKAGTAERETQYF TGTGCCAGCAGCGCTAAAGCCGGGACCGCCGAGAGGGAGACCCAGTACTTC
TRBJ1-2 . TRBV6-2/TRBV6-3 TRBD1 CASSRDSLNYGYTF TGTGCCAGCAGTCGGGACAGTTTGAACTATGGCTACACCTTC
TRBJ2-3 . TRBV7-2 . CASSLEFTDTQYF TGTGCCAGCAGCTTAGAGTTCACAGATACGCAGTATTTT
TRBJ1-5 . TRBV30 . CAWSVGQLNQPQHF TGTGCCTGGAGTGTAGGTCAGTTAAATCAGCCCCAGCATTTT
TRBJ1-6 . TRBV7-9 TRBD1 CASSLGPTGGGSPLHF TGTGCCAGCAGCTTAGGGCCGACAGGGGGAGGTTCACCCCTCCACTTT
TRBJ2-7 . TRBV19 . CASSGTPGHYEQYF TGTGCCAGTAGTGGGACTCCAGGACACTACGAGCAGTACTTC
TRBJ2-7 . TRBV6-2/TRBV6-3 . CASSPSSPDGWQYF TGTGCCAGCAGTCCCTCCTCCCCGGACGGTTGGCAGTACTTC
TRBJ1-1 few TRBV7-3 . CASSLIRGDTEAFF TGTGCCAGCAGCCTAATCAGGGGTGATACTGAAGCTTTCTTT
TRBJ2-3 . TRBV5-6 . CASSLRQATSTDTQYF TGTGCCAGCTCCCTCAGACAGGCCACTAGCACAGATACGCAGTATTTT
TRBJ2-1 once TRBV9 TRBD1 CASSAIWTGPWGDNEQFF TGTGCCAGCAGCGCCATTTGGACAGGGCCCTGGGGAGACAATGAGCAGTTCTTC
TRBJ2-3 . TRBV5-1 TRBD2 CASSYGGTSGSDTQYF TGCGCCAGCAGCTACGGGGGGACTAGCGGTTCAGATACGCAGTATTTT
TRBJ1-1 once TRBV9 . CASSVSTTTGAFF TGTGCCAGCAGCGTGAGCACCACCACGGGAGCTTTCTTT
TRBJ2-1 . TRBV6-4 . CASSAGPNEQFF TGTGCCAGCAGTGCCGGACCCAATGAGCAGTTCTTC
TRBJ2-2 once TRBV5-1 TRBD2 CASSFSILAGGGTGELFF TGCGCCAGCAGCTTCAGCATCTTGGCGGGAGGAGGGACCGGGGAGCTGTTTTTT
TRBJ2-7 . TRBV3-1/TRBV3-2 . CASSHNPVGRSYEQYF TGTGCCAGCAGCCATAACCCGGTGGGACGCTCCTACGAGCAGTACTTC
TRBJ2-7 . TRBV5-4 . CASSKNGPVPYEQYF TGTGCCAGCAGCAAAAACGGGCCCGTCCCCTACGAGCAGTACTTC
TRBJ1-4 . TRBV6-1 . CASSEVQGNEKLFF TGTGCCAGCAGTGAAGTACAGGGTAATGAAAAACTGTTTTTT
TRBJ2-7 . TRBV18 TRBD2 CASSALPTSGRRDEQYF TGTGCCAGCTCAGCCTTGCCGACTAGCGGGAGACGAGACGAGCAGTACTTC
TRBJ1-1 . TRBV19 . CASSRGTEAFF TGTGCCAGTAGTAGAGGCACTGAAGCTTTCTTT
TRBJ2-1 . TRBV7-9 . CASRGGTHRNEQFF TGTGCCAGCAGGGGCGGGACCCATAGGAATGAGCAGTTCTTC
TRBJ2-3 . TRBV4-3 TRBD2 CASSRGLGTSGFTDTQYF TGCGCCAGCAGCCGAGGACTAGGGACTAGCGGCTTCACAGATACGCAGTATTTT
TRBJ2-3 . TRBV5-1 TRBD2 CASSFGPTSGSTDTQYF TGCGCCAGCAGCTTCGGTCCGACTAGCGGGAGCACAGATACGCAGTATTTT
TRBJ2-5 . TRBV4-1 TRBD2 CASSQVGGGETQYF TGCGCCAGCAGCCAAGTTGGCGGGGGAGAGACCCAGTACTTC
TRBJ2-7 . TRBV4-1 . CASSQDSGAGTYEQYF TGCGCCAGCAGCCAAGATTCGGGGGCAGGCACCTACGAGCAGTACTTC
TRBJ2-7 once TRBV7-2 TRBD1 CASSRATGASSYEQYF TGTGCCAGCAGCAGAGCAACAGGGGCCAGCTCCTACGAGCAGTACTTC
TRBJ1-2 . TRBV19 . CASSIAQGLGGYTF TGTGCCAGTAGTATAGCACAGGGATTAGGGGGCTACACCTTC
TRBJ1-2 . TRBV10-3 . CAISEAGTHYGYTF TGTGCCATCAGTGAGGCCGGGACCCACTATGGCTACACCTTC
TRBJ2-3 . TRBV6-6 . CASKGGTDTQYF TGTGCCAGCAAAGGCGGCACAGATACGCAGTATTTT
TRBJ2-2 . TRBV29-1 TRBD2 CSGGAGGTGELFF TGCAGCGGAGGGGCCGGGGGGACCGGGGAGCTGTTTTTT
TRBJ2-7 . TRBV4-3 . CASSLATGPIGEQYF TGCGCCAGCAGCCTTGCAACCGGGCCAATCGGCGAGCAGTACTTC
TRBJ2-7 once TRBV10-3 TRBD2 CAIRGGLAGGSYEQYF TGTGCCATCAGGGGAGGACTAGCGGGGGGCTCCTACGAGCAGTACTTC
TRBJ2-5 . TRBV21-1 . CASSPGANQETQYF TGTGCCAGCAGCCCCGGGGCTAACCAAGAGACCCAGTACTTC
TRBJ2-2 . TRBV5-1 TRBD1 CASSPGQGAGELFF TGCGCCAGCAGCCCGGGACAGGGGGCCGGGGAGCTGTTTTTT
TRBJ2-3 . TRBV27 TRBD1 CASSFAGQGAVTQYF TGTGCCAGCAGTTTCGCGGGACAGGGGGCGGTTACGCAGTATTTT
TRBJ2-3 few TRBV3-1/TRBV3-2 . CASSQGQTGKNTQYF TGTGCCAGCAGCCAGGGACAAACCGGCAAGAATACGCAGTATTTT
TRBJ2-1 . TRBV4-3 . CASSQDQGSFNEQFF TGCGCCAGCAGCCAAGATCAGGGCAGCTTCAATGAGCAGTTCTTC
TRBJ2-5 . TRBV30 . CAWNRGQETQYF TGTGCCTGGAACCGGGGGCAAGAGACCCAGTACTTC
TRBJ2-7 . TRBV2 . CASTTGGAYEQYF TGTGCCAGCACAACAGGGGGGGCCTACGAGCAGTACTTC
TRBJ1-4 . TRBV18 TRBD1 CASSPGTAFNEKLFF TGTGCCAGCTCACCAGGGACAGCCTTTAATGAAAAACTGTTTTTT
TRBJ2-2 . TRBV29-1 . CSVEGFLAGELFF TGCAGCGTTGAGGGCTTCTTAGCCGGGGAGCTGTTTTTT
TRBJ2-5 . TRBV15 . CATSRDRGRGETQYF TGTGCCACCAGCAGAGATAGGGGCCGCGGTGAGACCCAGTACTTC
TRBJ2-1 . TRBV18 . CASSREGSSYNEQFF TGTGCCAGCTCACGCGAGGGGAGCTCCTACAATGAGCAGTTCTTC